This is a list of T cell receptor beta chains from one sample in a study of cytomegalovirus exposure and HLA in healthy donors. Sequenced by immunoSEQ multiplex PCR; TCRdb stores in-frame clones only, minus some. The table shows roughly 100,000 clones, with about 87% occurring only once. Sequencing was done on a sample of PBMCs. Receptors originate from a woman aged 18-29 years in good health and CMV-seropositive. The CDR3 runs from the conserved cysteine through the conserved F or W. Each record gives: J gene, V gene, D gene, clone size, CDR3 DNA, CDR3 protein. The D gene is left open where the match is weak. Expanded clones get a size class; other rows say once, few or many, or leave the size out.

TRBJ1-5,TRBV6-5,-,-,TGTGCCAGCAGTGCAAAGCAGGGGAAAGGACAGCCCCAGCATTTT,CASSAKQGKGQPQHF
TRBJ1-2,TRBV28,TRBD1,-,TGTGCCAGCAGTTTAGGGCCAGGGGGAAACTATGGCTACACCTTC,CASSLGPGGNYGYTF
TRBJ2-3,TRBV6-4,TRBD2,-,TGTGCCAGCAGTGATGGCGGGGGAAGCACAGATACGCAGTATTTT,CASSDGGGSTDTQYF
TRBJ1-5,TRBV27,-,-,TGTGCCAGCAGTTTATCTTGGGGGCGTCAGCCCCAGCATTTT,CASSLSWGRQPQHF
TRBJ2-3,TRBV5-1,TRBD1,-,TGCGCCAGCAGCGAGGGACAGGCTAGCACAGATACGCAGTATTTT,CASSEGQASTDTQYF
TRBJ2-7,TRBV28,TRBD2,-,TGTGCCAGCAGTCCCCCTGGACTAGCGGCTCCCGGCGAGCAGTACTTC,CASSPPGLAAPGEQYF
TRBJ1-1,TRBV9,-,once,TGTGCCAGCAGCGCAACAGGGTGGAACACTGAAGCTTTCTTT,CASSATGWNTEAFF
TRBJ2-2,TRBV27,-,-,TGTGCCAGCAGTTTACGCGGATTTACCGGGGAGCTGTTTTTT,CASSLRGFTGELFF
TRBJ2-1,TRBV19,-,-,TGTGCCAGTAGCAAATTCGGGGACAATGAGCAGTTCTTC,CASSKFGDNEQFF
TRBJ1-1,TRBV28,TRBD1,once,TGTGCCAGCGGGATGGGGACAGCGAACACTGAAGCTTTCTTT,CASGMGTANTEAFF
TRBJ1-2,TRBV7-8,-,-,TGTGCCAGCAGCTTGGCAGGGGTTGGCGGCTACACCTTC,CASSLAGVGGYTF
TRBJ1-5,TRBV7-9,TRBD1,few,TGTGCCAGCGGACAGGGGCAACAGCCCCAGCATTTT,CASGQGQQPQHF